The 20 T cell receptor beta chains listed next were all sequenced from one sample in a study of OX40 agonist ivuxolimab in advanced cancers. Profiling relied on immunoSEQ multiplex PCR, and the TCRdb table lists in-frame clones only, not all of them. The sample yields roughly 19,000 clones, about 86% seen once. The source was CD4+ or CD8+ T cells sorted from blood, collected in a trial of the OX40 agonist ivuxolimab. These receptors all come from an adult with an advanced solid tumor such as melanoma, head and neck, liver or kidney cancer.

The chain joins TRBV5-1 to TRBJ1-1; 7 bases align to TRBD1. The CDR3 has 15 amino acids. The V segment lost 0 bases and the J segment 4 bases; nucleotides outside the gene matches: 6. The germline V gene encodes CDR1 SGHRS and CDR2 YFSETQ. The chain's CDR3 is CASSLGRQGGTEAFF. The CDR3 DNA sequence: TGCGCCAGCAGCTTGGGGAGACAGGGAGGCACTGAAGCTTTCTTT.

The rearrangement uses TRBV14 and TRBJ2-5; no reliable D call. Germline V gene lookup returns CDR1 SGHDN and CDR2 FVKESK. Deletions cut 5 bases from V and 1 base from J, with 8 bases between. The CDR3 is 13 amino acids. For the CDR3, the DNA is TGTGCCAGCAGCTTACTTAGCCAAGAGACCCAGTACTTC. Its protein is CASSLLSQETQYF.

This clone has a handful of counts. V gene TRBV11-2 combines with J gene TRBJ2-5; no clear D gene. The CDR3 spans 11 residues. From germline, CDR1 is SGHAT and CDR2 FQNNGV. The ends were cut back, 5 bases at V and 4 bases at J, with 5 bases in the middle. The CDR3 here is CASSPLETQYF. Here the CDR3 DNA reads TGTGCCAGCAGCCCTTTAGAGACCCAGTACTTC.

The V gene is TRBV21-1, the J gene TRBJ2-4; the table's D call, TRBD2, was not checked against the DNA. TRBV21-1 represents a pseudogene. The CDR3 totals 15 residues. The CDR3 coding sequence is TGTGCCAGCAGCAAAGCGCCGGGGAACAAAAACATTCAGTACTTC. Translating gives CASSKAPGNKNIQYF.

The count of this clone is one. The chain is built from TRBV21-1 and TRBJ1-1; the table gives TRBD1 as D, unverified against the DNA. TRBV21-1 constitutes a pseudogene. The CDR3 is made up of 13 amino acids. Here the CDR3 DNA reads TGTGCCAGCAGCCAACAGGGTGGCACTGAAGCTTTCTTT. Encoded protein: CASSQQGGTEAFF.

CDR3 DNA sequence: TGTGCCAGCTCACCACGGCAGGGAGATAGCACTGAAGCTTTCTTT. It specifies CASSPRQGDSTEAFF. The rearrangement joins TRBV18 to TRBJ1-1, with D possibly being TRBD1 (5 bases). Between the trimmed V and J ends, which lost 1 base and 4 bases, there was a span of 13 bases. CDR3 length: 15 residues. Germline V gives CDR1 KGHSH, CDR2 LQKENI.

This clone was seen only once. The chain carries TRBV28 and TRBJ1-4, with 11 nucleotides matching TRBD1. Germline V CDR1 and CDR2: MDHEN, SYDVKM. The V gene end was trimmed by 5 bases and the J gene end by 0 bases; junction bases not matched to a gene: 11. There are 19 residues in the CDR3. CDR3 protein: CASSPAGTGGISTNEKLFF. The CDR3 region has the DNA TGTGCCAGCAGTCCGGCCGGGACAGGGGGTATTTCAACTAATGAAAAACTGTTTTTT.

J is TRBJ2-7 and V is TRBV28; 8 bases fit TRBD2. CDR1 and CDR2 from the germline V gene are MDHEN and SYDVKM. V shed 0 bases and J 1 base; nucleotides not matched to a gene: 2. This CDR3 spans 15 amino acids. The CDR3 DNA is TGTGCCAGCAGTTTATGGGTAGCGGGATCCTACGAGCAGTACTTC. This codes for CASSLWVAGSYEQYF.

The V call is TRBV5-4, the J call TRBJ2-7; the D is unclear. CDR3 length: 13 amino acids. CDR1 and CDR2 (germline): SGHNT, YYREEE (reference sequence). Trimming stripped 5 bases from V and 2 bases from J, with 11 bases between. Here the CDR3 DNA reads TGTGCCAGCAGTTCCATCGGGCCCTACGAGCAGTACTTC. Protein sequence: CASSSIGPYEQYF.

The V and J genes are TRBV7-8 and TRBJ2-5, with 10 positions matching TRBD2. Germline CDR1 and CDR2: SGHVS and FQNEAQ. There are 17 residues in the CDR3. Losses at the gene ends were 4 bases for V and 5 bases for J; bases not matched to a gene: 13. CDR3 sequence: CASSSSGASGSRETQYF. DNA of the CDR3: TGTGCCAGCAGCTCTTCAGGGGCTAGCGGGAGCCGGGAGACCCAGTACTTC.

DNA of the CDR3: TGTGCCAGCTCACCACCAAAGACAGGGGGCCCTGAGACCCAGTACTTC. Protein sequence: CASSPPKTGGPETQYF. This chain connects TRBV18 to TRBJ2-5, with TRBD1 identical over 10 bases. Germline V gene lookup returns CDR1 KGHSH and CDR2 LQKENI. V lost 0 bases and J lost 5; bases outside the gene matches: 6. This CDR3 is built from 16 residues.

The chain is built from TRBV30 and TRBJ2-7; 7 bases align to TRBD1. CDR1 GTSNPN and CDR2 SVGIG come from the germline V gene (reference sequence). The CDR3 has 14 amino acids. The V segment lost 7 bases and the J segment 0 bases; nucleotides outside the gene matches: 9. The CDR3 protein is CAYTQGLSSYEQYF. CDR3 coding DNA: TGTGCCTACACACAGGGGTTGAGCTCCTACGAGCAGTACTTC. The full variable domain, its missing parts supplied by reference TRBV30 and TRBJ2-7, is SQTIHQWPATLVQPVGSPLSLECTVEGTSNPNLYWYRQAAGRGLQLLFYSVGIGQISSEVPQNLSASRPQDRQFILSSKKLLLSDSGFYLCAYTQGLSSYEQYFGPGTRLTVT.

V is TRBV2 and J is TRBJ2-5; 10 bases are a match to TRBD2. Germline V gives CDR1 SNHLY, CDR2 FYNNEI. This CDR3 has 15 residues. V lost 3 bases to trimming and J lost 5 bases; unmatched junction nucleotides: 6. The CDR3, as DNA: TGTGCCAGCAGTGACCGAAGCGGGAGGGGGGAGACCCAGTACTTC. Its translation: CASSDRSGRGETQYF. Full variable domain (rest looked up from reference TRBV2 and TRBJ2-5): EPEVTQTPSHQVTQMGQEVILRCVPISNHLYFYWYRQILGQKVEFLVSFYNNEISEKSEIFDDQFSVERPDGSNFTLKIRSTKLEDSAMYFCASSDRSGRGETQYFGPGTRLLVL.

The genes are TRBV13 and TRBJ1-4, with D perhaps TRBD1 (5 bases). Germline V gene sequence: CDR1 PRHDT, CDR2 FYEKMQ (reference sequence). Trimming took 4 bases from V and 8 from J, leaving 17 bases between them. The CDR3 has 15 residues. The CDR3 is CASSSSGRGREKLFF. As DNA, the CDR3 is TGTGCCAGCAGCTCTTCAGGGCGAGGAAGGGAAAAACTGTTTTTT.

V is TRBV5-4 and J is TRBJ1-1; D call uncertain. The CDR3 has 12 residues. Per germline, CDR1 SGHNT and CDR2 YYREEE (reference sequence). The V and J ends lost 2 bases and 4 bases respectively, with 6 bases between them. Written as DNA, the CDR3 is TGTGCCAGCAGCTTCGGTGGCACTGAAGCTTTCTTT. Residues: CASSFGGTEAFF. The full variable domain, completed using reference TRBV5-4 and TRBJ1-1, is ETGVTQSPTHLIKTRGQQVTLRCSSQSGHNTVSWYQQALGQGPQFIFQYYREEENGRGNFPPRFSGLQFPNYSSELNVNALELDDSALYLCASSFGGTEAFFGQGTRLTVV.

This chain links TRBV6-5 with TRBJ1-1; no clear D. The V gene lost 5 bases and the J gene lost 5 bases, with 15 bases spanning the gap. The CDR3 is 14 amino acids. Germline CDR1 reads MNHEY; CDR2 reads SVGAGI. The CDR3 loop is CASSPRGRETEAFF. Here the CDR3 DNA reads TGTGCCAGCAGTCCCAGAGGGAGAGAGACTGAAGCTTTCTTT.

This clone was detected only a few times. The rearrangement uses TRBV6-5 and TRBJ1-4; D is perhaps TRBD1 (5 bases). Looked up from germline, CDR1 is MNHEY and CDR2 is SVGAGI. V dropped 6 bases and J dropped 5 bases, with 16 bases sitting between them. This CDR3 contains 15 residues. As DNA, the CDR3 is TGTGCCAGCAGCTCCGGACAAGCCCTAAATGAAAAACTGTTTTTT. Translation gives CASSSGQALNEKLFF.

This sequence joins TRBV18 and TRBJ1-3, with D possibly TRBD1 on 5 matching bases. Germline assignment: CDR1 KGHSH and CDR2 LQKENI. V was clipped by 0 bases and J by 0 bases, with 6 bases between them. CDR3 length: 15 residues. This CDR3 reads CASSPPTVSGNTIYF. The DNA of the CDR3 is TGTGCCAGCTCACCACCGACAGTCTCTGGAAACACCATATATTTT. Complete variable domain (other parts from reference TRBV18 and TRBJ1-3): NAGVMQNPRHLVRRRGQEARLRCSPMKGHSHVYWYRQLPEEGLKFMVYLQKENIIDESGMPKERFSAEFPKEGPSILRIQQVVRGDSAAYFCASSPPTVSGNTIYFGEGSWLTVV.

The V call is TRBV5-4, the J call TRBJ1-2, with 7 bases aligning to TRBD1. Germline V gene sequence: CDR1 SGHNT, CDR2 YYREEE (reference sequence). Trimming removed 4 bases from V and 4 bases from J; junction bases left unmatched: 10. The CDR3 length is 15 residues. The CDR3 reads CASSADRASIYGYTF. CDR3 in DNA: TGTGCCAGCAGCGCCGACAGGGCTTCTATCTATGGCTACACCTTC. The full variable domain, completed using reference TRBV5-4 and TRBJ1-2, is ETGVTQSPTHLIKTRGQQVTLRCSSQSGHNTVSWYQQALGQGPQFIFQYYREEENGRGNFPPRFSGLQFPNYSSELNVNALELDDSALYLCASSADRASIYGYTFGSGTRLTVV.

This clone was picked up a small number of times. The chain is built from TRBV7-6 and TRBJ2-1; 9 nucleotides line up with TRBD2. V shed 1 base, J shed 7 bases, and the junction held 20 bases outside the gene matches. This CDR3 spans 20 amino acids. Germline assignment: CDR1 SGHVS and CDR2 FNYEAQ. CDR3 nucleotide sequence: TGTGCCAGCAGCTTAGTGGTACCGCTTACCCCTATAGCGGGAGCGAATGAGCAGTTCTTC. It translates to CASSLVVPLTPIAGANEQFF.